The 29 T cell receptor beta chains presented below share a single source sample, sequenced in a study of cytomegalovirus exposure and HLA in healthy donors. PCR primers comprised 60 Vbeta and 13 Jbeta primers. Profiled with immunoSEQ multiplex PCR; TCRdb holds only in-frame clones, not every one. The repertoire has about 170,000 clones, around four fifths of them found once; the top ten carry approximately 2%. The sample taken for sequencing was PBMCs. All receptors derive from a female donor in good health and CMV-seronegative.

The chain recombines TRBV2 with TRBJ2-7, with D perhaps matching TRBD1 (6 bases). This CDR3 spans 14 amino acids. CDR1 SNHLY and CDR2 FYNNEI come from the germline V gene. V lost 4 bases to trimming and J lost 0 bases, with 10 bases between them. In nucleotides, the CDR3 is TGTGCCAGCAGTGTGGTAGGGGGCTCCTACGAGCAGTACTTC. Protein sequence: CASSVVGGSYEQYF.

The chain joins TRBV2 to TRBJ2-3; possibly TRBD2 for D (5 bases). The CDR3 runs to 12 residues. The germline gives CDR1 SNHLY, CDR2 FYNNEI. V was cut by 6 bases and J by 5 bases, with 9 bases left in between. This chain's CDR3 is CASRLGKDTQYF. The CDR3 DNA reads TGTGCCAGCAGGCTCGGGAAAGATACGCAGTATTTT.

V is TRBV7-2 and J is TRBJ2-3, with 7 nucleotides matching TRBD2. V was clipped by 3 bases and J by 0 bases; unmatched bases: 9. CDR3 length: 17 amino acids. Germline V gene sequence: CDR1 SGHTA, CDR2 FQGNSA. The CDR3: CASSFRTRSFSTDTQYF. CDR3 DNA: TGTGCCAGCAGCTTCCGGACTAGGTCTTTTAGCACAGATACGCAGTATTTT.

This clone was seen only once. V usage is TRBV5-6 and J usage is TRBJ2-1; D is possibly TRBD2 (6 bases). The CDR3 spans 11 residues. V dropped 4 bases and J dropped 14 bases, with 13 bases sitting between them. Germline V gene data show CDR1 as SGHDT and CDR2 as YYEEEE. In DNA, the CDR3 is TGTGCCAGCAGCCTCGGCGGGATTAAGTTCTTC. This codes for CASSLGGIKFF.

The chain joins TRBV2 to TRBJ1-2; D is unresolved. This CDR3 region has 12 residues. V gave up 8 bases and J gave up 5 bases, with 12 bases separating them. Germline V gene lookup returns CDR1 SNHLY and CDR2 FYNNEI. The DNA for the CDR3 is TGTGCCAGCGATAGGACGGGATATGGCTACACCTTC. Translated: CASDRTGYGYTF.

The chain has TRBV9 and TRBJ2-2; 10 positions match TRBD1. Trimming took 2 bases from V and 1 from J; bases not matched to a gene: 5. CDR3 size: 17 residues. Looked up from germline, CDR1 is SGDLS and CDR2 is YYNGEE. CDR3 loop: CASSVMGQGRNTGELFF. CDR3 nucleotides: TGTGCCAGCAGCGTGATGGGACAGGGGAGGAACACCGGGGAGCTGTTTTTT.

The V and J genes are TRBV10-2 and TRBJ1-1, with 8 bases fitting TRBD1. Losses at the gene ends were 7 bases for V and 2 bases for J; bases not matched to a gene: 6. This CDR3 contains 14 residues. Germline CDR1 and CDR2: WSHSY and SAAADI. In DNA, the CDR3 is TGCGCCAGCATCGAGACAGGGGTTAACACTGAAGCTTTCTTT. Amino acids: CASIETGVNTEAFF.

V and J are TRBV7-8 and TRBJ1-1; weak D call: TRBD1 (5 bases). The CDR3 is made up of 17 amino acids. Looked up from germline, CDR1 is SGHVS and CDR2 is FQNEAQ. V lost 7 bases, J lost 0 bases, and 21 bases lay in between. The DNA for the CDR3 is TGTGCCAGCACCAACCCGGACAATAGGGCCATGAACACTGAAGCTTTCTTT. This codes for CASTNPDNRAMNTEAFF.

This clone occurred many times. The chain is built from TRBV25-1 and TRBJ1-2, with D perhaps matching TRBD1 (5 bases). Trimming left V 3 bases short and J 8 bases short, with 13 bases between. CDR1 and CDR2 from the germline V gene are MGHDK and SYGVNS. The CDR3 length is 13 residues. In nucleotides, the CDR3 is TGTGCCAGCAGTGATCAGCAGGGATGGGGCTACACCTTC. The encoded protein is CASSDQQGWGYTF.

The DNA of the CDR3 is TGCGCCAGCAGCTTGGCGTTAGCGGGACAAGACAATGAGCAGTTCTTC. Translation gives CASSLALAGQDNEQFF. The chain employs TRBV5-1 and TRBJ2-1; TRBD2 matches at 8 bases. CDR3 size: 16 residues. The trim removed 0 bases at V and 5 bases at J, leaving 7 bases unmatched. The germline V gene encodes CDR1 SGHRS and CDR2 YFSETQ.

CDR3: CASGRSRPGELFF. The CDR3 DNA reads as TGTGCCAGCGGTCGATCTAGACCCGGGGAGCTGTTTTTT. This chain uses TRBV28 with TRBJ2-2; D not certain. This CDR3 is built from 13 residues. The germline V and J ends were trimmed by 8 bases and 6 bases, with 13 bases remaining between them. The germline V gene has CDR1 MDHEN and CDR2 SYDVKM.

CDR3 protein: CASSFGGWNTEAFF. CDR3 coding DNA: TGCGCCAGCAGCTTCGGAGGTTGGAACACTGAAGCTTTCTTT. The chain links TRBV5-1 to TRBJ1-1, with D hard to call. The V gene lost 2 bases and the J gene lost 1 base, with 9 bases spanning the gap. The germline gives CDR1 SGHRS, CDR2 YFSETQ. This CDR3 region has 14 residues.

The chain is built from TRBV6-5 and TRBJ2-2; 9 bases fit TRBD1. The length of the CDR3 is 16 residues. V shed 3 bases, J shed 1 base, and the junction held 3 bases outside the gene matches. Germline CDR1 reads MNHEY; CDR2 reads SVGAGI. The CDR3 DNA follows: TGTGCCAGCAGTTATCAGACAGGGGGGAACACCGGGGAGCTGTTTTTT. Translating gives CASSYQTGGNTGELFF.

The gene calls are TRBV19 and TRBJ1-4; TRBD1 is a possible D gene (5 bases). Germline CDR1 is LNHDA and CDR2 is SQIVND (reference sequence). The ends were cut back, 3 bases at V and 4 bases at J, with 12 bases in the middle. The CDR3 extends over 15 amino acids. In nucleotides, the CDR3 is TGTGCCAGTAGTATCCTGCGACAGAGTAATGAAAAACTGTTTTTT. Encoded protein: CASSILRQSNEKLFF.

In its sample, this clone was seen a few times. V and J are TRBV6-5 and TRBJ1-6; D possibly corresponds to TRBD1 (5 bases). The CDR3 extends over 14 amino acids. Trimming stripped 2 bases from V and 7 bases from J, with 9 bases between. Germline loops: CDR1 MNHEY, CDR2 SVGAGI. CDR3 sequence reads: CASSYGGENSPLHF. The CDR3, as DNA: TGTGCCAGCAGTTACGGAGGGGAAAATTCACCCCTCCACTTT.

The chain carries TRBV30 and TRBJ1-1; possibly TRBD1 for D (5 bases). V was cut by 4 bases and J by 4 bases, with 13 bases left in between. The germline V gene encodes CDR1 GTSNPN and CDR2 SVGIG (reference sequence). This CDR3 contains 13 residues. The CDR3 nucleotides read TGTGCCTGGAAGGCAGGGAGGTCCACTGAAGCTTTCTTT. It encodes CAWKAGRSTEAFF.

V and J are TRBV30 and TRBJ1-1, with 9 bases lining up with TRBD1. The CDR3 totals 13 residues. From germline, CDR1 is GTSNPN and CDR2 SVGIG (reference sequence). J was trimmed by 8 bases and V by 0 bases; bases with no gene match: 4. The CDR3 spells CAWSVDRGLEAFF. The CDR3 DNA reads as TGTGCCTGGAGTGTAGACAGGGGGTTGGAAGCTTTCTTT. Based on the CDR3 plus reference TRBV30 and TRBJ1-1, the full variable domain is SQTIHQWPATLVQPVGSPLSLECTVEGTSNPNLYWYRQAAGRGLQLLFYSVGIGQISSEVPQNLSASRPQDRQFILSSKKLLLSDSGFYLCAWSVDRGLEAFFGQGTRLTVV.

The V call is TRBV19, the J call TRBJ1-4; 9 bases are a match to TRBD1. Germline V CDR1 and CDR2: LNHDA, SQIVND (reference sequence). With V trimmed by 5 bases and J by 9 bases, 10 bases remained unmatched. CDR3 length equals 15 residues. The CDR3 DNA is TGTGCCAGTAGTGCGCGGGACAGGGATTTTCAAAAACTGTTTTTT. Translating gives CASSARDRDFQKLFF.

The CDR3 region has the DNA TGTGCCAGCAGTCCCTGGGGGGGCCGAGCTTTCTTT. Its translation: CASSPWGGRAFF. This chain uses TRBV6-1 with TRBJ1-1; tentative D call: TRBD1 (6 bases). CDR1 is MNHNS, CDR2 SASEGT, per germline. The germline V and J ends were trimmed by 5 bases and 10 bases, with 14 bases remaining between them. The length of the CDR3 is 12 residues.

The chain recombines TRBV9 with TRBJ2-7; D is uncertain. Between the trimmed V and J ends, which lost 0 bases and 3 bases, there was a span of 10 bases. Germline CDR1 SGDLS, CDR2 YYNGEE. The CDR3 has 14 amino acids. CDR3 bases: TGTGCCAGCAGCGTAGGCCAGGTAGACTACGAGCAGTACTTC. Translating it yields CASSVGQVDYEQYF.

This clone came up once. The chain employs TRBV2 and TRBJ1-3, with D possibly TRBD1 on 5 matching bases. This CDR3 is 15 amino acids long. Trimming took off 3 bases at V and 8 bases at J, with 17 bases between the two ends. Germline assignment: CDR1 SNHLY and CDR2 FYNNEI. CDR3 loop: CASSEGGDASYTIYF. The CDR3 coding sequence is TGTGCCAGCAGTGAGGGGGGGGACGCCTCTTACACCATATATTTT.

The chain employs TRBV30 and TRBJ1-5; D might be TRBD1 (5 bases). The CDR3 covers 13 residues. V was clipped by 2 bases and J by 4 bases, with 9 bases between them. Germline CDR1 reads GTSNPN; CDR2 reads SVGIG (reference sequence). The chain's CDR3 is CAWSSQGNQPQHF. CDR3 sequence (DNA): TGTGCCTGGAGTAGTCAGGGAAATCAGCCCCAGCATTTT.

This clone was seen once. The chain has TRBV20-1 and TRBJ2-7, with 7 bases fitting TRBD1. This CDR3 has 11 amino acids. Germline loops: CDR1 DFQATT, CDR2 SNEGSKA (reference sequence). Here the CDR3 DNA reads TGCAGCGGGGACAGCTCCTACGAGCAGTACTTC. Its translation: CSGDSSYEQYF.

The chain employs TRBV6-1 and TRBJ1-5; unclear D gene. Germline V gives CDR1 MNHNS, CDR2 SASEGT. This CDR3 has 14 amino acids. V lost 3 bases and J lost 0, with 6 bases in between. This CDR3 reads CASSETYSNQPQHF. The CDR3 DNA follows: TGTGCCAGCAGTGAGACATATAGCAATCAGCCCCAGCATTTT.

The chain combines TRBV19 with TRBJ2-6; TRBD2 agrees at 7 bases. The CDR3 consists of 18 residues. Germline V gene sequence: CDR1 LNHDA, CDR2 SQIVND (reference sequence). V shed 1 base, J shed 0 bases, and the junction held 6 bases outside the gene matches. In nucleotides, the CDR3 is TGTGCCAGTAGTATAGGGGGGGGACGGAGCTCTGGGGCCAACGTCCTGACTTTC. Amino acid sequence: CASSIGGGRSSGANVLTF.

The chain combines TRBV19 with TRBJ1-4, with TRBD1 matching 7 bases. Germline V lookup: CDR1 LNHDA, CDR2 SQIVND (reference sequence). V gave up 11 bases and J gave up 8 bases; unmatched junction bases: 11. The CDR3 covers 13 residues. The CDR3 coding sequence is TGTGCCGTAGGGGGGCAGGGGGGAGAAAAACTGTTTTTT. Translated: CAVGGQGGEKLFF.

This clone is a singleton in its sample. The V call is TRBV29-1, the J call TRBJ1-1; D unclear. This CDR3 has 10 residues. The germline gives CDR1 SQVTM, CDR2 ANQGSEA. V was pared by 6 bases and J by 11 bases, with 13 bases between. CDR3 protein: CSVQEVRAFF. CDR3 DNA: TGCAGCGTGCAGGAGGTCCGGGCTTTCTTT.

The rearrangement joins TRBV27 to TRBJ2-3, with 8 bases fitting TRBD2. The length of the CDR3 is 16 residues. Per germline, CDR1 MNHEY and CDR2 SMNVEV (reference sequence). The trim removed 5 bases at V and 2 bases at J, leaving 9 bases unmatched. CDR3 sequence (DNA): TGTGCCAGCAGTCGGGGAGCGGGGGCCTTCACAGATACGCAGTATTTT. This gives the protein CASSRGAGAFTDTQYF.

This clone was recorded once. The CDR3 sequence: CASSFQRGAGETQYF. The CDR3 DNA sequence: TGTGCCAGCAGCTTCCAGCGGGGCGCAGGGGAGACCCAGTACTTC. The J gene is TRBJ2-5, the V gene TRBV7-2, with 7 bases aligning to TRBD2. Germline loops: CDR1 SGHTA, CDR2 FQGNSA. V trimming: 3 bases; J trimming: 5 bases; junction bases outside the gene matches: 9. The CDR3 covers 15 residues.